This entry lists 26 T cell receptor beta chains sequenced from one sample in a study of shared clonotypes between healthy human individuals (TCRdb year 2020). Library prep was done by the immunoSEQ multiplex PCR assay. TCRdb took this table from immuneACCESS and kept in-frame rearrangements with V and J called. Such tables lack part of the clones; where checked against another copy, unresolved V genes explain under half of the gap, and the rest is unexplained. This sample holds some 2.4 million clones; over 85% were observed only once. The ten largest clones take up about 0.34% of the sample. The sequencing sample was made of naive CD4+ T cells from PBMCs. Sample cell subset or site, as interpreted from the label and publication: CD45RA+ positively selected. The receptor set was obtained from a man aged 18 to 29 in good health. Some clones in this sample may be carry-over from other donors' samples.

The CDR3 spells CASSLLSRGAFF. The CDR3 nucleotides read TGTGCCAGCAGCTTGTTGTCCCGTGGAGCTTTCTTT. The rearrangement links TRBV5-4 to TRBJ1-1; D ambiguous. The CDR3 length is 12 residues. The germline V and J ends were trimmed by 1 base and 10 bases, with 11 bases remaining between them. Looked up from germline, CDR1 is SGHNT and CDR2 is YYREEE (reference sequence). Using reference TRBV5-4 and TRBJ1-1 for the parts outside the CDR3, the full variable domain is ETGVTQSPTHLIKTRGQQVTLRCSSQSGHNTVSWYQQALGQGPQFIFQYYREEENGRGNFPPRFSGLQFPNYSSELNVNALELDDSALYLCASSLLSRGAFFGQGTRLTVV.

This chain connects TRBV4-1 to TRBJ1-5; a possible D gene is TRBD1 (6 bases). This CDR3 has 16 amino acids. V shed 1 base and J shed 6 bases, with 16 bases lying between them. Germline lookup yields CDR1 MGHRA and CDR2 YSYEKL. CDR3 sequence: CASSQVGRGLFQPQHF. Here the CDR3 DNA reads TGCGCCAGCAGCCAAGTGGGCAGGGGACTATTTCAGCCCCAGCATTTT.

Remarks on this clone: The same CDR3 can be traced to other DNA sequences in this sample. V and J are TRBV30 and TRBJ2-1, with TRBD2 identical over 11 bases. Germline V gene lookup returns CDR1 GTSNPN and CDR2 SVGIG (reference sequence). The CDR3 is made up of 15 amino acids. V lost 3 bases, J lost 3 bases, and 4 bases stayed unmatched. The CDR3 spells CAWSPGTSGYNEQFF. The CDR3 nucleotides read TGTGCCTGGAGCCCCGGGACTAGCGGCTACAATGAGCAGTTCTTC.

V and J are TRBV2 and TRBJ2-5; TRBD1 matches at 9 bases. This CDR3 is 15 amino acids long. The V and J ends lost 6 bases and 10 bases, in that order; junction bases with no gene match: 15. Germline lookup yields CDR1 SNHLY and CDR2 FYNNEI. In DNA, the CDR3 is TGTGCCAGCAGCTGGGGACAGGGACGTGGTTTTGACCAGTACTTC. Translation: CASSWGQGRGFDQYF. The full variable domain, completed using reference TRBV2 and TRBJ2-5, is EPEVTQTPSHQVTQMGQEVILRCVPISNHLYFYWYRQILGQKVEFLVSFYNNEISEKSEIFDDQFSVERPDGSNFTLKIRSTKLEDSAMYFCASSWGQGRGFDQYFGPGTRLLVL.

V and J are TRBV19 and TRBJ2-7, with D uncertain. V shed 8 bases and J shed 3 bases, with 5 bases lying between them. This CDR3 spans 10 amino acids. From germline, CDR1 is LNHDA and CDR2 SQIVND (reference sequence). CDR3 in amino acids: CASLNYEQYF. In DNA form, the CDR3 reads TGTGCCAGTCTTAACTACGAGCAGTACTTC. Full variable domain (missing parts from reference TRBV19 and TRBJ2-7): DGGITQSPKYLFRKEGQNVTLSCEQNLNHDAMYWYRQDPGQGLRLIYYSQIVNDFQKGDIAEGYSVSREKKESFPLTVTSAQKNPTAFYLCASLNYEQYFGPGTRLTVT.

This clone occurred once. This chain uses TRBV29-1 with TRBJ1-1; TRBD1 might be the D (5 bases). CDR1 and CDR2 (germline): SQVTM, ANQGSEA. The V end lost 4 bases, the J end lost 6 bases, and 15 bases lay between the germline ends. This CDR3 is 13 amino acids long. For the CDR3, the DNA is TGCAGCGTTGCGGCAGGGCCTCATCCTGAAGCTTTCTTT. Translating it yields CSVAAGPHPEAFF.

V usage is TRBV6-6 and J usage is TRBJ1-5; D is ambiguous. The length of the CDR3 is 15 residues. Trimming stripped 4 bases from V and 3 bases from J, with 13 bases between. CDR1 and CDR2 (germline): MNHNY, SVGAGI (reference sequence). The DNA for the CDR3 is TGTGCCAGCAGTTTGATACAGCTGCCCAATCAGCCCCAGCATTTT. It specifies CASSLIQLPNQPQHF.

The chain recombines TRBV5-4 with TRBJ2-7; perhaps TRBD1 as D (6 bases). This CDR3 comprises 15 residues. Trimming pared 5 bases from V and 0 bases from J, leaving 15 bases between. Germline lookup yields CDR1 SGHNT and CDR2 YYREEE (reference sequence). For the CDR3, the DNA is TGTGCCAGCAGGAGTGGACAGATGAGCTCCTACGAGCAGTACTTC. Encoded protein: CASRSGQMSSYEQYF.

J is TRBJ1-4 and V is TRBV28, with TRBD1 identical over 10 bases. V shed 11 bases, J shed 8 bases, and the junction held 8 bases outside the gene matches. This CDR3 contains 13 residues. Germline CDR1 MDHEN, CDR2 SYDVKM. The CDR3 sequence is CASGQGGREKLFF. The CDR3 nucleotides read TGTGCCTCAGGACAGGGGGGTCGGGAAAAACTGTTTTTT.

The gene calls are TRBV4-2 and TRBJ2-2; D not resolved. Trimming removed 3 bases from V and 8 bases from J, with 19 bases in between. The CDR3 has 16 residues. Germline CDR1 reads LGHNA; CDR2 reads YNFKEQ. The CDR3 nucleotides are TGTGCCAGCAGCCACTTGTCCGTGGCGGCGGAGGGGGAGCTGTTTTTT. Its protein product is CASSHLSVAAEGELFF.

The chain recombines TRBV11-2 with TRBJ1-2; 9 nucleotides agree with TRBD1. Germline V gene data show CDR1 as SGHAT and CDR2 as FQNNGV. This CDR3 comprises 14 residues. Trimming took 5 bases from V and 6 from J; bases not matched to a gene: 7. The CDR3 loop reads CASSAHRGQDGYTF. CDR3 bases: TGTGCCAGCAGCGCGCACAGGGGGCAGGATGGCTACACCTTC.

V is TRBV6-5 and J is TRBJ2-4, with D tentatively TRBD2 (6 bases). V lost 0 bases to trimming and J lost 0 bases, with 9 bases between them. Germline CDR1 and CDR2: MNHEY and SVGAGI. The CDR3 is 16 amino acids. The CDR3, as DNA: TGTGCCAGCAGTTACTCGATTAGCGGAGCCAAAAACATTCAGTACTTC. Its protein is CASSYSISGAKNIQYF.

About this clone: The same CDR3 can be traced to other DNA sequences in this sample. The chain combines TRBV29-1 with TRBJ2-5; no clear D. The V end was cut by 1 base, the J end by 2 bases, with 5 bases between. Germline CDR1 reads SQVTM; CDR2 reads ANQGSEA. The CDR3 spans 12 residues. The CDR3 is CSVEGAQETQYF. In DNA form, the CDR3 reads TGCAGCGTTGAAGGAGCTCAAGAGACCCAGTACTTC.

V is TRBV7-8 and J is TRBJ2-5, with D possibly being TRBD1 (6 bases). Trimming cost V 1 base and J 4 bases, with 22 bases left between them. CDR3 length: 18 amino acids. CDR1 SGHVS and CDR2 FQNEAQ come from the germline V gene. The CDR3 region has the DNA TGTGCCAGCAGCTTAGTCTCCCTCAGGGGCTCGGTTAGAGAGACCCAGTACTTC. Protein: CASSLVSLRGSVRETQYF.

The chain carries TRBV18 and TRBJ2-3; a weak D match, TRBD2 (5 bases). CDR3 size: 15 residues. Germline assignment: CDR1 KGHSH and CDR2 LQKENI. Trimming cost V 3 bases and J 4 bases, with 14 bases left between them. The CDR3 region is CASSPRRTGSDTQYF. In DNA, the CDR3 is TGTGCCAGCTCACCTCGGAGGACGGGTTCAGATACGCAGTATTTT.

This chain links TRBV5-4 with TRBJ2-1; TRBD2 might be the D (5 bases). V lost 4 bases and J 4 bases, leaving 18 bases between the germline ends. CDR1 SGHNT and CDR2 YYREEE come from the germline V gene (reference sequence). The CDR3 is 16 amino acids. The CDR3 DNA sequence: TGTGCCAGCAGCGTGCGAGGCCCGGGGATTTACAATGAGCAGTTCTTC. It translates to CASSVRGPGIYNEQFF.

This CDR3 reads CASGAGLVDTQYF. The CDR3 DNA follows: TGTGCCTCCGGGGCGGGACTGGTAGATACGCAGTATTTT. J is TRBJ2-3 and V is TRBV6-1, with D tentatively TRBD2 (6 bases). Germline V gene sequence: CDR1 MNHNS, CDR2 SASEGT. The CDR3 consists of 13 residues. V lost 11 bases and J 5 bases, leaving 17 bases between the germline ends.

The CDR3 region has the DNA TGTGCCAGCAGGGCACATGACAGGTCCCCGCGTGGTTGGGAGCAGTTCTTC. Translating it yields CASRAHDRSPRGWEQFF. This chain connects TRBV2 to TRBJ2-1, with D possibly matching TRBD1 (6 bases). Deletions cut 6 bases from V and 10 bases from J, with 28 bases between. The CDR3 contains 17 residues. CDR1 is SNHLY, CDR2 FYNNEI, per germline. The complete variable domain, with remaining parts taken from reference TRBV2 and TRBJ2-1, reads EPEVTQTPSHQVTQMGQEVILRCVPISNHLYFYWYRQILGQKVEFLVSFYNNEISEKSEIFDDQFSVERPDGSNFTLKIRSTKLEDSAMYFCASRAHDRSPRGWEQFFGPGTRLTVL.

The V call is TRBV11-2, the J call TRBJ2-4; D is ambiguous. CDR1 SGHAT and CDR2 FQNNGV come from the germline V gene. V was clipped by 5 bases and J by 6 bases, with 11 bases between them. The CDR3 contains 13 residues. CDR3 nucleotides: TGTGCCAGCAGCAAAACTGGGATAAACATTCAGTACTTC. This encodes CASSKTGINIQYF.

The chain recombines TRBV7-2 with TRBJ2-1; D uncertain. V was clipped by 3 bases and J by 13 bases, with 16 bases between them. Germline V lookup: CDR1 SGHTA, CDR2 FQGNSA. This CDR3 has 13 amino acids. DNA for the CDR3: TGTGCCAGCAGCTTCGGCTTCTTACAACTCCAGTTCTTC. This codes for CASSFGFLQLQFF.

The chain couples TRBV2 to TRBJ1-4, with TRBD1 as a possible D gene (6 bases). The CDR3 runs to 13 residues. In germline, CDR1 is SNHLY, CDR2 FYNNEI. V was trimmed by 8 bases and J by 7 bases, leaving 14 bases between them. DNA for the CDR3: TGTGCCAGCTCACCGGACAGTAGTGAAAAACTGTTTTTT. Its translation is CASSPDSSEKLFF.

The CDR3 DNA sequence: TGTGCCAGCAGGATGACAGGGGAATACTACGAGCAGTACTTC. It yields the protein CASRMTGEYYEQYF. J is TRBJ2-7 and V is TRBV28; the match to TRBD1 covers 8 bases. There are 14 residues in the CDR3. V dropped 6 bases and J dropped 3; count of bases not matched to a gene: 7. From germline, CDR1 is MDHEN and CDR2 SYDVKM.

This sequence joins TRBV5-4 and TRBJ2-7; TRBD2 matches 9 bases. This CDR3 contains 14 residues. J gave up 7 bases and V 4 bases, and 9 bases lay outside the gene matches. CDR1 and CDR2 from the germline V gene are SGHNT and YYREEE (reference sequence). The CDR3 protein is CASSAGGRRGEQYF. CDR3 in DNA: TGTGCCAGCAGCGCGGGGGGGAGGAGAGGAGAGCAGTACTTC.

About this clone: At the DNA level, this CDR3 is encoded by other sequences in the same sample as well. The chain joins TRBV6-1 to TRBJ2-7; D remains unclear. Trimming removed 5 bases from V and 3 bases from J, with 8 bases in between. This CDR3 is built from 12 residues. Per the germline V gene, CDR1 is MNHNS and CDR2 is SASEGT. This CDR3 is CASSTSLYEQYF. The CDR3 DNA reads as TGTGCCAGCAGTACCTCTCTCTACGAGCAGTACTTC.

The V gene is TRBV6-1, the J gene TRBJ2-7; weak D call: TRBD2 (6 bases). The CDR3 spans 13 residues. V was shortened by 1 base and J by 3 bases, with 7 bases between the two germline ends. Germline V gives CDR1 MNHNS, CDR2 SASEGT. The CDR3 sequence: CASSEVGGYEQYF. The CDR3, as DNA: TGTGCCAGCAGTGAAGTCGGGGGCTACGAGCAGTACTTC.

V and J are TRBV30 and TRBJ1-3; 10 bases fit TRBD1. Germline assignment: CDR1 GTSNPN and CDR2 SVGIG (reference sequence). The CDR3 has 14 amino acids. The V and J ends lost 8 bases and 1 base, in that order; junction bases with no gene match: 5. CDR3: CALTGGSSGNTIYF. Here the CDR3 DNA reads TGTGCCCTGACAGGGGGCTCATCTGGAAACACCATATATTTT.